A selection of T cell receptor beta chains follows, all from one sample in a study of T cell responses to AZD1222 COVID-19 vaccine. Profiling relied on immunoSEQ multiplex PCR, and the TCRdb table lists in-frame clones only, not all of them. The top ten hold roughly 3.8% of the sample, which has about 170,000 clones, more than 85% seen once. Specimen: peripheral blood, collected on day 0 of AZD1222 vaccination. The receptors derive from an adult in good health. Both conserved end residues are part of each CDR3. A D gene is named only where the DNA matches it firmly. Where a row states a size, it is once, few, many or the class of an expanded clone; other rows omit it.

v_call	d_call	clone_size	j_call	cdr3_nt	cdr3_aa
TRBV6-5	NA	NA	TRBJ1-2	TGTGCCAGCAGTTACTCACGCACCGGGGACTATGGCTACACCTTC	CASSYSRTGDYGYTF
TRBV11-2	NA	NA	TRBJ2-5	TGTGCCAGCAGCTTAAACCCAATGCCGGGAACGGAGACCCAGTACTTC	CASSLNPMPGTETQYF
TRBV7-2	NA	NA	TRBJ1-1	TGTGCCAGCAGCTATTGGGGAGGGGGGAAGACTGAAGCTTTCTTT	CASSYWGGGKTEAFF
TRBV7-9	NA	NA	TRBJ2-3	TGTGCCAGCAGCTCGGAAGACGTCACAGATACGCAGTATTTT	CASSSEDVTDTQYF
TRBV11-2	NA	NA	TRBJ2-2	TGTGCCAGCAGCTCCATCGGAGCGGGCACCGGGGAGCTGTTTTTT	CASSSIGAGTGELFF
TRBV6-1	NA	once	TRBJ1-6	TGTGCCAGCAGTGAATTAAACAATTCACCCCTCCACTTT	CASSELNNSPLHF
TRBV19	NA	NA	TRBJ1-3	TGTGCCAGTAGTTTCCAGGGTGGAAACACCATATATTTT	CASSFQGGNTIYF
TRBV19	NA	NA	TRBJ2-5	TGTGCCAGTAGAAAGGGACTCCAAGAGACCCAGTACTTC	CASRKGLQETQYF
TRBV28	NA	NA	TRBJ1-2	TGTGCCAGCAGTTTAATTGTACCGGACTATGGCTACACCTTC	CASSLIVPDYGYTF
TRBV18	NA	NA	TRBJ1-2	TGTGCCAGCTCACCTTTGCTTCCTGGAGGGGGGGCGATAGACTATGGCTACACCTTC	CASSPLLPGGGAIDYGYTF
TRBV14	TRBD1	NA	TRBJ1-1	TGTGCCAGCAGCCCCTATTTAGGGACAGGGGTGTCGGCTTTCTTT	CASSPYLGTGVSAFF
TRBV13	TRBD2	NA	TRBJ2-1	TGTGCCAGCAGCCTAGGCGGGGGGGCCTCCTACAATGAGCAGTTCTTC	CASSLGGGASYNEQFF
TRBV6-1	TRBD1	NA	TRBJ2-1	TGTGCCAGCAGTGAAATAGGGACAGGGGTAGGTGAGCAGTTCTTC	CASSEIGTGVGEQFF
TRBV5-4	NA	NA	TRBJ1-3	TGTGCCAGCAGCTCAGGGACGGTAGCGTCTGGAAACACCATATATTTT	CASSSGTVASGNTIYF
TRBV6-5	NA	once	TRBJ1-5	TGTGCCAGCAGTTTTACCAGGAGCGGGCAGCCCCAGCATTTT	CASSFTRSGQPQHF
TRBV27	NA	NA	TRBJ1-2	TGTGCCAGCAGTTTGAGGCAGACTAACTATGGCTACACCTTC	CASSLRQTNYGYTF
TRBV29-1	TRBD1	NA	TRBJ1-2	TGCAGCGTTAGGGGAGGGGACAGTGGGTATGGCTACACCTTC	CSVRGGDSGYGYTF
TRBV11-2	NA	NA	TRBJ2-7	TGTGCCAGCAGCTTTGCGTACGAGCAGTACTTC	CASSFAYEQYF
TRBV3-1/TRBV3-2	NA	NA	TRBJ2-1	TGTGTCGTACAGGGTAATGCAAATGAGCAGTTCTTC	CVVQGNANEQFF
TRBV4-1	TRBD2	once	TRBJ2-3	TGCGCCAGCAGCCAAGATACGAGACTAGCGGATCCTAGCACAGATACGCAGTATTTT	CASSQDTRLADPSTDTQYF
TRBV6-1	TRBD1	NA	TRBJ1-4	TGTGCCAGCAGTGAAGCCTCCGGACAGGGAAATGAAAAACTGTTTTTT	CASSEASGQGNEKLFF
TRBV14	NA	few	TRBJ1-2	TGTGCCAGCAGCCATACGAGAGACTATGGCTACACCTTC	CASSHTRDYGYTF
TRBV28	TRBD1	NA	TRBJ2-3	TGTGCCAGCAGTTTGTCCGGGACAGGGTTTTCGGATACGCAGTATTTT	CASSLSGTGFSDTQYF
TRBV20-1	NA	NA	TRBJ1-1	TGCAGTGCTCCCGACCACGCTGAAGCTTTCTTT	CSAPDHAEAFF
TRBV3-1/TRBV3-2	TRBD1	NA	TRBJ1-2	TGTGCCAGCAGCCAAGGTCCGCAGGGGGGTGGCTACACCTTC	CASSQGPQGGGYTF
TRBV7-9	NA	NA	TRBJ1-1	TGTGCCAGCAGCTTACTACAGGGAGGTACTGAAGCTTTCTTT	CASSLLQGGTEAFF
TRBV10-1	NA	NA	TRBJ2-1	TGCGCCAGCAGTGAGACAGGGAGGAATGAGCAGTTCTTC	CASSETGRNEQFF
TRBV5-4	NA	NA	TRBJ1-1	TGTGCCAGCAGCCCCGGTGGCAGGCCGGGCGGTTTCACTGAAGCTTTCTTT	CASSPGGRPGGFTEAFF
TRBV6-2/TRBV6-3	NA	many	TRBJ2-1	TGTGCCAGCAGTTACTCGAGGGGTGAGCAGTTCTTC	CASSYSRGEQFF
TRBV11-2	NA	NA	TRBJ2-1	TGTGCCAGCAGCCGCGAACTCCCTAGGACCGATGAGCAGTTCTTC	CASSRELPRTDEQFF
TRBV28	NA	NA	TRBJ1-5	TGTGCCAGCAGGGATCCAGGGGTTTACGTGGGCAATCAGCCCCAGCATTTT	CASRDPGVYVGNQPQHF
TRBV5-6	TRBD1	NA	TRBJ1-1	TGTGCCAGCAGCCTCGGGACAGCTTTTTACACTGAAGCTTTCTTT	CASSLGTAFYTEAFF
TRBV19	NA	NA	TRBJ2-1	TGTGCCAGTAGTACTTACGGCCTATCGCAGTTCTTC	CASSTYGLSQFF
TRBV27	NA	NA	TRBJ2-2	TGTGCCAGCAGTTTTCTCGGGAAGACCGGGGAGCTGTTTTTT	CASSFLGKTGELFF
TRBV7-6	NA	NA	TRBJ2-1	TGTGCCAGCAGCTTGGGCCAGGGACGGAGCTCCTACAATGAGCAGTTCTTC	CASSLGQGRSSYNEQFF
TRBV4-1	NA	NA	TRBJ1-3	TGCGCCAGCAGCTCACAGGTGAACACCATATATTTT	CASSSQVNTIYF
TRBV2	NA	few	TRBJ1-2	TGTGCCAGCACTGAGGGAAACTATGGCTACACCTTC	CASTEGNYGYTF
TRBV18	NA	once	TRBJ1-4	TGTGCCAGCTCACCACAGGGGCGGGAAAAACTGTTTTTT	CASSPQGREKLFF
TRBV3-1/TRBV3-2	NA	NA	TRBJ1-2	TGTGCCAGCAGCCAAGAACAGAACTATGGCTACACCTTC	CASSQEQNYGYTF
TRBV7-9	NA	once	TRBJ1-5	TGTGCCAGCAGCATAAACCGGGGTGCGGGCAATCAGCCCCAGCATTTT	CASSINRGAGNQPQHF